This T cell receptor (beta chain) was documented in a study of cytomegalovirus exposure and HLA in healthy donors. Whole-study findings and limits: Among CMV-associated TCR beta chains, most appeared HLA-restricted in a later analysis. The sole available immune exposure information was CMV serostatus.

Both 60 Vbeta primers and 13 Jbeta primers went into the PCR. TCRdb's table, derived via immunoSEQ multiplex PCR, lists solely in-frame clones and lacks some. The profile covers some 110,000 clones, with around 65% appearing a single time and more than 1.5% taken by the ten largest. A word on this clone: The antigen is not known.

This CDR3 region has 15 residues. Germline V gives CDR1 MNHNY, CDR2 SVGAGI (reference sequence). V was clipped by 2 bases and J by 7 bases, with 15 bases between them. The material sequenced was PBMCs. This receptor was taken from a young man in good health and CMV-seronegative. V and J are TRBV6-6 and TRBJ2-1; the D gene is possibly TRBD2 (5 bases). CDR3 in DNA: TGTGCCAGCAGTTACCCCCGCGGGTTCAAAAATGAGCAGTTCTTC. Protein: CASSYPRGFKNEQFF.